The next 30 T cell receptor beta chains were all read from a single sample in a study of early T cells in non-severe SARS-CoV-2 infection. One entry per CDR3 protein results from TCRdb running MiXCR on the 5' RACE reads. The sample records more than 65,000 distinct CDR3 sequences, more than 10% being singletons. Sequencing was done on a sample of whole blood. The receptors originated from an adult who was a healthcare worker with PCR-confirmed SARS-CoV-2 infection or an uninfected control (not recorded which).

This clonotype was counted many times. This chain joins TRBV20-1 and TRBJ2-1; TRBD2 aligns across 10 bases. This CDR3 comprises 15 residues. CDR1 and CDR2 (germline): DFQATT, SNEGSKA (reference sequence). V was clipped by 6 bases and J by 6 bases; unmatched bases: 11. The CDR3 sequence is CSASGSLAGLNEQFF. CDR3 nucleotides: TGCAGTGCCTCGGGGTCACTAGCGGGACTCAATGAGCAGTTCTTC.

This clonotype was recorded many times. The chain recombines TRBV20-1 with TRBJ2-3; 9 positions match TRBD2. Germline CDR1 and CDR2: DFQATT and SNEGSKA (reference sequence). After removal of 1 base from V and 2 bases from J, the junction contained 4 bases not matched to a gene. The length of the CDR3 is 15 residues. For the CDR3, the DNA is TGCAGTGCTAGAGCTCCTAGCGGGAACACAGATACGCAGTATTTT. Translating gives CSARAPSGNTDTQYF.

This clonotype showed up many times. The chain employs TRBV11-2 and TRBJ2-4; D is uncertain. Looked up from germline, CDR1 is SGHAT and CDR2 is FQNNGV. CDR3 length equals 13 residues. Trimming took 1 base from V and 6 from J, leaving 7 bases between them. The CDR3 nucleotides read TGTGCCAGCAGCTTAGCCGGGCCAAACATTCAGTACTTC. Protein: CASSLAGPNIQYF. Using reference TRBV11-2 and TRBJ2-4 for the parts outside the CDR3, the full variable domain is EAGVAQSPRYKIIEKRQSVAFWCNPISGHATLYWYQQILGQGPKLLIQFQNNGVVDDSQLPKDRFSAERLKGVDSTLKIQPAKLEDSAVYLCASSLAGPNIQYFGAGTRLSVL.

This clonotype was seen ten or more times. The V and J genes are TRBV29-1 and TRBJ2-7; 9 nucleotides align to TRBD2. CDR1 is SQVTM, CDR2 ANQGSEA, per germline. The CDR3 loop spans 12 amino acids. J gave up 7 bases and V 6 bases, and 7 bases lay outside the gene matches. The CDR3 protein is CSVLTSGLEQYF. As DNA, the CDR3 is TGCAGCGTCTTGACTAGCGGACTGGAGCAGTACTTC.

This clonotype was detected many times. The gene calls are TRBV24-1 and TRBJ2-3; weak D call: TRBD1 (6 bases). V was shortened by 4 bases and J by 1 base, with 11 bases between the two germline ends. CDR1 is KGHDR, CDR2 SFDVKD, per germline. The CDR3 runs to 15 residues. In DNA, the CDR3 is TGTGCCACCAGTGACTCCGCAGGGGGCACAGATACGCAGTATTTT. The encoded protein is CATSDSAGGTDTQYF.

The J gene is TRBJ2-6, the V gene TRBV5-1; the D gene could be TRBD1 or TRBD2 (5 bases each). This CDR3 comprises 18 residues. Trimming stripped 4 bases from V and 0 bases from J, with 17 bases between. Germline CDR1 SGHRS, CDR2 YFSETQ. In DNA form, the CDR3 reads TGCGCCAGCAGCAAAAGGGACCCGGCGGGCTCTGGGGCCAACGTCCTGACTTTC. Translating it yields CASSKRDPAGSGANVLTF.

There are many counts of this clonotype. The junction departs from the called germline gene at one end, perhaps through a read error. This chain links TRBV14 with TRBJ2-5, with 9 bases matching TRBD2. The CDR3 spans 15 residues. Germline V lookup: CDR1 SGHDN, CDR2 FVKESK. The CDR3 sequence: CASSPTSGGFIRMNF. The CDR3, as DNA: TGTGCCAGCAGCCCGACTAGCGGAGGGTTCATAAGGATGAACTTC.

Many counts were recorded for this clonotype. The CDR3 reads CASSLAPSGGGINNEQFF. The CDR3 DNA sequence: TGCGCCAGCAGCTTGGCCCCTAGCGGGGGTGGGATTAACAATGAGCAGTTCTTC. J is TRBJ2-1 and V is TRBV5-1; 10 bases are a match to TRBD2. Germline trimming cut 0 bases from V and 5 bases from J; bases unmatched to any gene: 11. CDR1 SGHRS and CDR2 YFSETQ come from the germline V gene. The CDR3 runs to 18 residues.

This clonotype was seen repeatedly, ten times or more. CDR3 sequence reads: CASSLTLDTGELFF. CDR3 coding DNA: TGTGCCAGCAGTTTAACCCTTGACACCGGGGAGCTGTTTTTT. The genes are TRBV28 and TRBJ2-2; D gene uncertain. The CDR3 extends over 14 amino acids. V was shortened by 2 bases and J by 3 bases, with 7 bases between the two germline ends. Germline V gene sequence: CDR1 MDHEN, CDR2 SYDVKM.

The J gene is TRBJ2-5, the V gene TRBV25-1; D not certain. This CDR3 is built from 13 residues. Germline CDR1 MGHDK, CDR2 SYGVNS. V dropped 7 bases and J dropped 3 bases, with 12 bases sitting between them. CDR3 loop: CASNDPSEETQYF. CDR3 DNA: TGTGCCAGCAACGACCCCTCGGAAGAGACCCAGTACTTC.

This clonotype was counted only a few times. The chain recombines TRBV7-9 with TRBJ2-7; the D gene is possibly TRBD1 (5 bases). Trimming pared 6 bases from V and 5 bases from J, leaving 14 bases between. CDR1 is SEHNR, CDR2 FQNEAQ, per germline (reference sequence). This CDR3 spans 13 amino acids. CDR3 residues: CASSQGARHEQYF. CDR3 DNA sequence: TGTGCCAGCAGTCAGGGTGCGAGGCACGAGCAGTACTTC.

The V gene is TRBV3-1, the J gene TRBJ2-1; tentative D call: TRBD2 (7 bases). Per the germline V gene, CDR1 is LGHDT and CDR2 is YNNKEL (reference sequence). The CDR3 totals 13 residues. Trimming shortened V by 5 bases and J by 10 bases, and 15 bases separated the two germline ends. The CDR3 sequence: CASSSRGALEQFF. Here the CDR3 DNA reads TGTGCCAGCAGCTCCCGGGGGGCTTTAGAGCAGTTCTTC.

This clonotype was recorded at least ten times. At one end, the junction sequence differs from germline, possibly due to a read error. This chain's CDR3 is CASSGGTRRWDF. The CDR3 coding sequence is TGTGCCAGCAGTGGGGGGACTAGACGGTGGGATTTT. This chain joins TRBV2 and TRBJ2-3; 8 bases are shared with TRBD2. CDR1 SNHLY and CDR2 FYNNEI come from the germline V gene. The CDR3 loop spans 12 amino acids.

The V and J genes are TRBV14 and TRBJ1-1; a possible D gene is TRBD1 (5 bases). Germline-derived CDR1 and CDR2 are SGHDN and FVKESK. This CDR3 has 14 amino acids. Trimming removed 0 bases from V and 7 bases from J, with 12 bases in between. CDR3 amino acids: CASSQEWGRGEAFF. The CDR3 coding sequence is TGTGCCAGCAGCCAAGAGTGGGGACGGGGTGAAGCTTTCTTT.

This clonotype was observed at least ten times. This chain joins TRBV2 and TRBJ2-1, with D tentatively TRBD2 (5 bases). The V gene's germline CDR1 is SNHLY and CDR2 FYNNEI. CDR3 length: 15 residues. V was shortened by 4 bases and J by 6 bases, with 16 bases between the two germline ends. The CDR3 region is CASSARHMGVNEQFF. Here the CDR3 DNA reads TGTGCCAGCAGTGCGAGACATATGGGAGTCAATGAGCAGTTCTTC.

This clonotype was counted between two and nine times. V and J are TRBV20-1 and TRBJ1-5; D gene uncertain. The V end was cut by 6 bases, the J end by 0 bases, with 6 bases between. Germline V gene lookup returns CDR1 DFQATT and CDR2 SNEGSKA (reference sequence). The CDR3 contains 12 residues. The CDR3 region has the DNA TGCAGTGCATCGAATAGCAATCAGCCCCAGCATTTT. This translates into CSASNSNQPQHF.

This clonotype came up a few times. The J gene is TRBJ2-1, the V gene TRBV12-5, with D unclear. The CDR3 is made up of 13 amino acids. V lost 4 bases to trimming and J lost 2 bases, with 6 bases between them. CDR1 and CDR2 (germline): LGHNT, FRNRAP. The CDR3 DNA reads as TGTGCTAGTGGTTCCGACCCCTACAATGAGCAGTTCTTC. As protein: CASGSDPYNEQFF.

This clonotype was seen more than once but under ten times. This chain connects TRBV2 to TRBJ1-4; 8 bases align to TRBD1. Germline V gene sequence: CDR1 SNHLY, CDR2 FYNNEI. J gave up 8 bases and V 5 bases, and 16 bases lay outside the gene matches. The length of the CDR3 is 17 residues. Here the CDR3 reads CASSPYGTHRGEEKLFF. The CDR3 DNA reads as TGTGCCAGCAGTCCATACGGGACACACAGGGGGGAGGAAAAACTGTTTTTT. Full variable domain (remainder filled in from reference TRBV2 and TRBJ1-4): EPEVTQTPSHQVTQMGQEVILRCVPISNHLYFYWYRQILGQKVEFLVSFYNNEISEKSEIFDDQFSVERPDGSNFTLKIRSTKLEDSAMYFCASSPYGTHRGEEKLFFGSGTQLSVL.

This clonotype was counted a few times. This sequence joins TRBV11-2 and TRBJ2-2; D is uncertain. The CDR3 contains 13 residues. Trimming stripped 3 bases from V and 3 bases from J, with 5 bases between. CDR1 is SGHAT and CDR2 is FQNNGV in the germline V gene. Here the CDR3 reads CASSLGYTGELFF. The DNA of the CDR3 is TGTGCCAGCAGCTTGGGGTACACCGGGGAGCTGTTTTTT.

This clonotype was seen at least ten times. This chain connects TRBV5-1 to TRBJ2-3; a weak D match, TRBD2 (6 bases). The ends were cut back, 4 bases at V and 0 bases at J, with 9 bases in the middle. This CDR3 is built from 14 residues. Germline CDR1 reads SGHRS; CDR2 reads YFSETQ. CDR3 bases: TGCGCCAGCAGCGGGGGGACTAGCACAGATACGCAGTATTTT. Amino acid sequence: CASSGGTSTDTQYF. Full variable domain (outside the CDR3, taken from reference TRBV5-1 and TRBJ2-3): KAGVTQTPRYLIKTRGQQVTLSCSPISGHRSVSWYQQTPGQGLQFLFEYFSETQRNKGNFPGRFSGRQFSNSRSEMNVSTLELGDSALYLCASSGGTSTDTQYFGPGTRLTVL.

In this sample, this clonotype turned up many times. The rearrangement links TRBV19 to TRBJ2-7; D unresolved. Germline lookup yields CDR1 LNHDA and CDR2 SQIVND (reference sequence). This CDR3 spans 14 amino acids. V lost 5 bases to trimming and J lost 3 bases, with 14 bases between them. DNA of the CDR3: TGTGCCAGTAGTCAAAGGAGTGAAAGCTACGAGCAGTACTTC. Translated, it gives CASSQRSESYEQYF.

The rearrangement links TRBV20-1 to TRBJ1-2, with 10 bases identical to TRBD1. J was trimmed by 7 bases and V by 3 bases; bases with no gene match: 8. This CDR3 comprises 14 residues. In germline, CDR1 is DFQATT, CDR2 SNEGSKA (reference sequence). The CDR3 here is CSARDGTGAGGYTF. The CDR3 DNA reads TGCAGTGCTAGGGACGGGACAGGGGCTGGTGGCTACACCTTC.

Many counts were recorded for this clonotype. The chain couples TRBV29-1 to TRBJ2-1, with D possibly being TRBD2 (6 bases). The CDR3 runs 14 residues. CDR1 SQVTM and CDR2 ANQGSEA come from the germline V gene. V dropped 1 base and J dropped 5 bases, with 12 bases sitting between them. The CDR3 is CSVEGGDLNNEQFF. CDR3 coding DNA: TGCAGCGTTGAAGGGGGGGACTTAAACAATGAGCAGTTCTTC.

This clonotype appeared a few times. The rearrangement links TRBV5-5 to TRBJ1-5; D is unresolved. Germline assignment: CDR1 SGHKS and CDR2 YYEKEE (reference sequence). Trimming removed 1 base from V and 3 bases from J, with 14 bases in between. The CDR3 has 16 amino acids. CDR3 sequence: CASSLRPEPYNQPQHF. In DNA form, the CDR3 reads TGTGCCAGCAGCTTGCGGCCAGAGCCATACAATCAGCCCCAGCATTTT.

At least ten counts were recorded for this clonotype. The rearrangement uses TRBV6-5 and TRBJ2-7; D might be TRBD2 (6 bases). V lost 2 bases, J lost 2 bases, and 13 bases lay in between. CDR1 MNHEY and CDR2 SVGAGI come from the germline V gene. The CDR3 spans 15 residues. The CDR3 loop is CASSYAQGLPYEQYF. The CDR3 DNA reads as TGTGCCAGCAGTTACGCCCAGGGACTCCCCTACGAGCAGTACTTC.

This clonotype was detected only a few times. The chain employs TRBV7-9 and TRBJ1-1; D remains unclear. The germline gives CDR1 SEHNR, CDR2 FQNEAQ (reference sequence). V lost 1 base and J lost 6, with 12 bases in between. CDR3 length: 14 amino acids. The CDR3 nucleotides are TGTGCCAGCAGCTTAGGACCCACGAGCGCTGAAGCTTTCTTT. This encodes CASSLGPTSAEAFF.

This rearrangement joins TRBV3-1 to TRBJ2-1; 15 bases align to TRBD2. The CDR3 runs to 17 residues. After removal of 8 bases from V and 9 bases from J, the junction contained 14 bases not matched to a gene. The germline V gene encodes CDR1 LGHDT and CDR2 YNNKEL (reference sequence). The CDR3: CASQKVPGLAGGPEQFF. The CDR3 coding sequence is TGTGCCAGCCAAAAAGTCCCGGGACTAGCGGGAGGCCCTGAGCAGTTCTTC.

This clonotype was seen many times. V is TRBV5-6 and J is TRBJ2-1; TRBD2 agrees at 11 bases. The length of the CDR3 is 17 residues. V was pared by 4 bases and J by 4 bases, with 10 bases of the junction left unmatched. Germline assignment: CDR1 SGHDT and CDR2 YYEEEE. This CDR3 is CASSPRTGLAEYNEQFF. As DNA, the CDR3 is TGTGCCAGCAGCCCACGCACGGGACTAGCGGAATACAATGAGCAGTTCTTC.

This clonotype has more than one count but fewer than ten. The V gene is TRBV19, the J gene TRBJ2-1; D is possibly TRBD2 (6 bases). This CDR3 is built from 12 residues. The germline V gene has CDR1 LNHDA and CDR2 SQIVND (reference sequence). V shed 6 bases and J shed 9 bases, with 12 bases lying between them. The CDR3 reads CASREGGSEQFF. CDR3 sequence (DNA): TGTGCCAGTAGGGAGGGTGGGAGTGAGCAGTTCTTC.

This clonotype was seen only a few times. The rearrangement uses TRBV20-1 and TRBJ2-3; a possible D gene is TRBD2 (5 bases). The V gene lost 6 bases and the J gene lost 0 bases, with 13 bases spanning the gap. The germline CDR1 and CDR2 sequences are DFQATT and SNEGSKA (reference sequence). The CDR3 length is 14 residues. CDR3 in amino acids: CSAVVGDSTDTQYF. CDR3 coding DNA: TGCAGTGCCGTGGTCGGGGATAGCACAGATACGCAGTATTTT.